The 24 T cell receptor beta chains below were found in one sample sequenced in a study of CD8+CD57+ T cells in acquired aplastic anemia. Genomic DNA provided the template from which TCR beta VDJ and CDR3 profiles were obtained. Each CDR3 protein is one row after TCRdb ran MiXCR on the reads. The data show roughly 170,000 distinct CDR3 sequences, approximately 60% seen once. The sample was sorted CD4+, CD8+, or CD8+CD57+ T cells (not recorded which) from PBMCs. The receptors were gathered from a human donor in good health.

This clonotype was seen more than once but under ten times. The genes are TRBV5-1 and TRBJ1-1; no firm D call. Germline-derived CDR1 and CDR2 are SGHRS and YFSETQ. There are 15 residues in the CDR3. Trimming cost V 5 bases and J 1 base, with 15 bases left between them. The CDR3 loop reads CASSWWREKNTEAFF. CDR3 bases: TGCGCCAGCAGTTGGTGGAGAGAAAAGAACACTGAAGCTTTCTTT.

The rearrangement uses TRBV18 and TRBJ2-2; D gene uncertain. The CDR3 extends over 14 amino acids. Germline CDR1 is KGHSH and CDR2 is LQKENI. V was shortened by 3 bases and J by 6 bases, with 11 bases between the two germline ends. This chain's CDR3 is CASSPAASPGELFF. The CDR3 nucleotides are TGTGCCAGCTCACCCGCCGCGTCACCCGGGGAGCTGTTTTTT.

The chain couples TRBV7-3 to TRBJ1-2; 7 bases line up with TRBD1. After removal of 5 bases from V and 7 bases from J, the junction contained 10 bases not matched to a gene. The CDR3 has 14 amino acids. Germline V lookup: CDR1 SGHTA, CDR2 FQGTGA. Written as DNA, the CDR3 is TGTGCCAGCAGCCCCGGGACAGAGCAGTTTGGCTACACCTTC. Protein: CASSPGTEQFGYTF.

As concerns this clonotype: This may be a read error: a much more frequent sequence differs by one nucleotide. The chain joins TRBV2 to TRBJ2-2; D is possibly TRBD1 (8 bases). This CDR3 has 17 residues. Germline lookup yields CDR1 SNHLY and CDR2 FYNNEI. The CDR3 sequence: CASSGLRTGSYGGGLFF. CDR3 nucleotides: TGTGCCAGCAGTGGACTACGGACAGGGAGCTACGGCGGGGGGCTGTTTTTT.

Worth noting for this clonotype: One end of the junction does not line up with germline, which may come from a read error. The J gene is TRBJ2-7, the V gene TRBV20-1; D may match TRBD1 or TRBD2 (5 bases each). There are 15 residues in the CDR3. Germline-derived CDR1 and CDR2 are DFQATT and SNEGSKA (reference sequence). The DNA for the CDR3 is TGCAGTGCCCCCGGTGGGGGAAGGGAGCCCTACGAGCAGTGCTTC. The encoded protein is CSAPGGGREPYEQCF.

The CDR3 loop is CATSDASGANNEKLFF. CDR3 bases: TGTGCCACCAGTGACGCGTCAGGAGCCAATAATGAAAAACTGTTTTTT. The chain recombines TRBV24-1 with TRBJ1-4; D is ambiguous. The CDR3 sequence is 16 residues long. Germline assignment: CDR1 KGHDR and CDR2 SFDVKD. Trimming shortened V by 4 bases and J by 4 bases, and 15 bases separated the two germline ends.

For this clonotype: The junction and the germline gene differ at one end; a read error may be behind it. The chain is built from TRBV7-2 and TRBJ2-7; 9 bases are a match to TRBD2. In germline, CDR1 is SGHTA, CDR2 FQGNSA. This CDR3 is built from 14 residues. The DNA for the CDR3 is TGTGCCAGCAGCTTGGGCCTAGCGGGATACGGGCAGTACTTC. Its protein is CASSLGLAGYGQYF.

This clonotype was counted a single time. A read error may explain this, as a much larger clone is one base away. The chain carries TRBV4-3 and TRBJ2-2, with D possibly being TRBD2 (5 bases). Per germline, CDR1 LGHNA and CDR2 YSLEER. The CDR3 is 15 amino acids. The CDR3: CAGSQYEGATGELFF. In nucleotides, the CDR3 is TGCGCCGGCAGCCAGTATGAGGGTGCCACCGGGGAGCTGTTTTTT.

In this sample, this clonotype turned up a few times. The gene calls are TRBV7-9 and TRBJ2-7; D not resolved. Per germline, CDR1 SEHNR and CDR2 FQNEAQ (reference sequence). The V end was cut by 8 bases, the J end by 0 bases, with 8 bases between. The CDR3 consists of 12 residues. CDR3 sequence (DNA): TGTGCCAGCTCCAGTAACTCCTACGAGCAGTACTTC. It translates to CASSSNSYEQYF.

This clonotype was seen a few times. The V gene is TRBV15, the J gene TRBJ1-6, with TRBD1 matching 9 bases. The CDR3 length is 15 residues. The V segment lost 4 bases and the J segment 6 bases; nucleotides outside the gene matches: 4. CDR1 is LNHNV, CDR2 YYDKDF, per germline (reference sequence). The CDR3 DNA is TGTGCCACCAGCAATGGGGACAGGGCTAATTCACCCCTCCACTTT. It translates to CATSNGDRANSPLHF.

This clonotype was recorded a few times. This chain connects TRBV15 to TRBJ2-5, with no clear D. This CDR3 contains 13 residues. V was shortened by 2 bases and J by 5 bases, with 9 bases between the two germline ends. CDR1 and CDR2 (germline): LNHNV, YYDKDF (reference sequence). For the CDR3, the DNA is TGTGCCACCAGCAGAACTACGGGCGAGACCCAGTACTTC. Translating gives CATSRTTGETQYF.

This chain links TRBV20-1 with TRBJ2-3; no clear D gene. The CDR3 length is 13 residues. Trimming took 4 bases from V and 1 from J, leaving 9 bases between them. Germline V lookup: CDR1 DFQATT, CDR2 SNEGSKA (reference sequence). The CDR3 sequence: CSATSDGTDTQYF. The CDR3 DNA is TGCAGTGCTACTTCAGACGGCACAGATACGCAGTATTTT.

On this clonotype itself: A read error may account for a junction end that differs from germline. This chain joins TRBV2 and TRBJ2-7, with D unresolved. Germline CDR1 is SNHLY and CDR2 is FYNNEI. CDR3 size: 13 residues. The chain's CDR3 is CASSVSESYEQHF. The CDR3 DNA is TGTGCCAGCAGTGTGAGCGAATCCTACGAGCAGCACTTC.

In its sample, this clonotype was seen a few times. The CDR3 loop reads CASSRDSVFLEQYF. The CDR3 DNA follows: TGTGCCAGCAGCCGGGACAGCGTTTTTCTCGAGCAGTACTTC. The genes are TRBV6-6 and TRBJ2-7; 7 nucleotides line up with TRBD1. CDR1 and CDR2 (germline): MNHNY, SVGAGI (reference sequence). Unmatched junction bases numbered 11, after V lost 6 bases and J lost 6 bases. This CDR3 is 14 amino acids long.

The rearrangement links TRBV7-3 to TRBJ2-1; the D gene could be TRBD1 or TRBD2 (5 bases each). CDR3 length: 13 amino acids. The germline gives CDR1 SGHTA, CDR2 FQGTGA. V was pared by 8 bases and J by 8 bases, with 16 bases between. CDR3 bases: TGTGCCAGCCGGGACCTCGGGTTGGATGAGCAGTTCTTC. This sequence encodes CASRDLGLDEQFF.

The V gene is TRBV10-3, the J gene TRBJ1-1; D is undetermined. The CDR3 covers 15 residues. CDR1 is ENHRY, CDR2 SYGVKD, per germline. The V and J ends lost 0 bases and 4 bases respectively, with 12 bases between them. The CDR3 DNA sequence: TGTGCCATCAGTGAGTCGATGCAGTCGATCACTGAAGCTTTCTTT. Encoded protein: CAISESMQSITEAFF.

This clonotype was counted ten times or more. The chain has TRBV20-1 and TRBJ2-3; a weak D match, TRBD1 (5 bases). Germline V gene sequence: CDR1 DFQATT, CDR2 SNEGSKA (reference sequence). The CDR3 has 13 amino acids. Trimming removed 2 bases at V and 4 bases at J, with 10 bases between. CDR3 region: CSARQGWADTQYF. Written as DNA, the CDR3 is TGCAGTGCTAGACAGGGATGGGCAGATACGCAGTATTTT.

The chain links TRBV20-1 to TRBJ2-2; D is unclear. This CDR3 is built from 12 residues. Germline values: CDR1 DFQATT, CDR2 SNEGSKA (reference sequence). Trimming took 4 bases from V and 5 from J, leaving 8 bases between them. This CDR3 reads CSAKDLTGELFF. In nucleotides, the CDR3 is TGCAGTGCTAAAGACCTTACCGGGGAGCTGTTTTTT.

This chain joins TRBV19 and TRBJ2-7; TRBD1 might be the D (6 bases). There are 13 residues in the CDR3. The germline V gene has CDR1 LNHDA and CDR2 SQIVND (reference sequence). The V end was cut by 10 bases, the J end by 3 bases, with 16 bases between. This CDR3 reads CATFRGKDYEQYF. Written as DNA, the CDR3 is TGTGCCACATTTAGGGGGAAGGACTACGAGCAGTACTTC.

This clonotype was seen at least ten times. This rearrangement joins TRBV10-3 to TRBJ1-3, with TRBD1 as a possible D gene (5 bases). Germline V gives CDR1 ENHRY, CDR2 SYGVKD. V shed 3 bases and J shed 2 bases, with 14 bases lying between them. The CDR3 length is 16 residues. The CDR3 is CAISDIIGGTGNTIYF. CDR3 nucleotides: TGTGCCATCAGTGATATAATCGGGGGGACTGGAAACACCATATATTTT.

The J gene is TRBJ2-3, the V gene TRBV5-1; D is possibly TRBD1 or TRBD2 (5 bases each). Germline-derived CDR1 and CDR2 are SGHRS and YFSETQ. There are 15 residues in the CDR3. Between the trimmed V and J ends, which lost 4 bases and 4 bases, there was a span of 16 bases. CDR3 in amino acids: CASSHPTRGADTQYF. CDR3 DNA sequence: TGCGCCAGCAGCCATCCGACTCGGGGCGCAGATACGCAGTATTTT.

The chain recombines TRBV20-1 with TRBJ2-1; 8 bases line up with TRBD2. Germline V gene sequence: CDR1 DFQATT, CDR2 SNEGSKA (reference sequence). Trimming at V came to 8 bases and at J to 5 bases, leaving 8 bases not matched to a gene. This CDR3 spans 13 amino acids. The CDR3 DNA sequence: TGCAGTTTTGCGGGAGGTCATGACAATGAGCAGTTCTTC. Its protein product is CSFAGGHDNEQFF.

The chain couples TRBV12-3 or TRBV12-4 to TRBJ1-2; D remains unclear. V was cut by 4 bases and J by 8 bases, with 5 bases left in between. The length of the CDR3 is 10 residues. The CDR3 sequence: CASSSLGYTF. For the CDR3, the DNA is TGTGCCAGCAGTTCGCTAGGCTACACCTTC.

The chain has TRBV19 and TRBJ1-6; 7 bases line up with TRBD1. Trimming took 8 bases from V and 10 from J; bases not matched to a gene: 11. The CDR3 spans 14 residues. CDR1 and CDR2 from the germline V gene are LNHDA and SQIVND (reference sequence). The CDR3 nucleotides are TGTGCCAGTGGAAAGACAGGGAGGATGTCACCCCTCCACTTT. This sequence encodes CASGKTGRMSPLHF. The full variable domain, completed using reference TRBV19 and TRBJ1-6, is DGGITQSPKYLFRKEGQNVTLSCEQNLNHDAMYWYRQDPGQGLRLIYYSQIVNDFQKGDIAEGYSVSREKKESFPLTVTSAQKNPTAFYLCASGKTGRMSPLHFGNGTRLTVT.